This T cell receptor (beta chain) emerged from a study of response to subunit inactivated influenza vaccine. Germline V gene lookup returns CDR1 DFQATT and CDR2 SNEGSKA (reference sequence). The CDR3 has 14 residues. V lost 4 bases to trimming and J lost 7 bases, with 14 bases between them. TCRdb itself ran the RT-PCR reads through MiXCR, one entry per CDR3 protein. Seen here are about 700,000 distinct CDR3 sequences, 14% observed once, and the top ten hold approximately 7%. Findings and caveats of the study: Few new T cells, the authors suggested, are recruited by each seasonal influenza vaccination.

For this clonotype: The target antigen is unknown.

This TCR came from a man aged 45 to 65 who received an inactivated influenza vaccine. This chain links TRBV20-1 with TRBJ1-6; tentatively, D is TRBD1 (5 bases). The sequencing used PBMCs from blood, collected less than 15 days before vaccination. CDR3 region: CSANNRDGNSPLHF. As DNA, the CDR3 is TGCAGTGCTAATAACCGGGACGGCAATTCACCCCTCCACTTT.